The subject of this entry is one T cell receptor beta chain. What it binds is not known. The data derive from a study of cytomegalovirus exposure and HLA in healthy donors. Primers for the PCR totalled 60 Vbeta and 13 Jbeta. Libraries were prepared by immunoSEQ multiplex PCR; TCRdb keeps only in-frame clonotypes and omits some of them. The table records 150,000 to 200,000 clones, roughly 80% of them present only once. The CDR3 sequence is 16 residues long. V was clipped by 5 bases and J by 9 bases; unmatched bases: 8. Looked up from germline, CDR1 is SGHTA and CDR2 is FQGNSA. Study-wide points: A previous analysis found most TCR beta V segments productive roughly 90% or roughly 30% of the time.

The receptor's source is a woman in her forties or fifties in good health and CMV-seronegative. The chain links TRBV7-2 to TRBJ2-1; 15 nucleotides align to TRBD2. The specimen was PBMCs. CDR3 in amino acids: CASSREGLAGGLEQFF. CDR3 nucleotide sequence: TGTGCCAGCAGCCGCGAGGGACTAGCGGGAGGTCTTGAGCAGTTCTTC.